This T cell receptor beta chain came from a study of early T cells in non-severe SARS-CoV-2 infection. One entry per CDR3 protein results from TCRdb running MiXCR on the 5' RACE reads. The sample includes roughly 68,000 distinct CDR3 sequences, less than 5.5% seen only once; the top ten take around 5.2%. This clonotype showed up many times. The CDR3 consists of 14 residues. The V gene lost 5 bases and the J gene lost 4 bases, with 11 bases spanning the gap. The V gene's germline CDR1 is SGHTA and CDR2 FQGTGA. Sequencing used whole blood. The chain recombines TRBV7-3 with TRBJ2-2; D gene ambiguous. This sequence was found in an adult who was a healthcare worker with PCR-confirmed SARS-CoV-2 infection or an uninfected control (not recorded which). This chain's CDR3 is CASSPSTITGELFF. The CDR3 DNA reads TGTGCCAGCAGCCCCTCAACGATCACCGGGGAGCTGTTTTTT. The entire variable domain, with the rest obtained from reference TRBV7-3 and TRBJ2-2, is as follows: GAGVSQTPSNKVTEKGKYVELRCDPISGHTALYWYRQSLGQGPEFLIYFQGTGAADDSGLPNDRFFAVRPEGSVSTLKIQRTERGDSAVYLCASSPSTITGELFFGEGSRLTVL.